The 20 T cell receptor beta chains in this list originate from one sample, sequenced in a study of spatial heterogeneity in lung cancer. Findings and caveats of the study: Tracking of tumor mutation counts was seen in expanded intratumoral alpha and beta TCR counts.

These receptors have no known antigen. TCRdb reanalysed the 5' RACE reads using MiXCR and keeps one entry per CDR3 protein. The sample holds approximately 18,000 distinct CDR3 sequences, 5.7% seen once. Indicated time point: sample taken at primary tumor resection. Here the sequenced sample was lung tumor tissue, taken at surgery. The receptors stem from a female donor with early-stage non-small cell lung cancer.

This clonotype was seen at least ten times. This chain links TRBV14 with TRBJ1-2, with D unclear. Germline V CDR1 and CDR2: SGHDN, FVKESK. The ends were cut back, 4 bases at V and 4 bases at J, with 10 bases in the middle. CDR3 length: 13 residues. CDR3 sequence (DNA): TGTGCCAGCAGCCTAGGGCCCTCCTATGGCTACACCTTC. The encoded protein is CASSLGPSYGYTF.

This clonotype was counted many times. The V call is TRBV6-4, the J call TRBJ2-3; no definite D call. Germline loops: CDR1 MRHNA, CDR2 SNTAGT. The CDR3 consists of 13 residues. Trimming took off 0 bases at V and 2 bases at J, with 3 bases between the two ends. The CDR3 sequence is CASSDSPTDTQYF. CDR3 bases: TGTGCCAGCAGTGACTCGCCCACAGATACGCAGTATTTT.

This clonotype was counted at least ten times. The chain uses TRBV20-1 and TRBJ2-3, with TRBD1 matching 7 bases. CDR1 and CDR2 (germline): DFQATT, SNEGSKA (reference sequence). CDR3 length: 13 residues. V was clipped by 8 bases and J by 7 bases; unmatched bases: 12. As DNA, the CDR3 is TGCAGTACAGTCCGGGACAGCCTAAATACGCAGTATTTT. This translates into CSTVRDSLNTQYF.

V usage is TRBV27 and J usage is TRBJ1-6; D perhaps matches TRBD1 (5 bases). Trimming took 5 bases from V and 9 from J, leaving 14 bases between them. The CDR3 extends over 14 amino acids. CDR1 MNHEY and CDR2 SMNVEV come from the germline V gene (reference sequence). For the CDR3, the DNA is TGTGCCAGCAGTCCTCCGCCGGGACGTTCACCCCTCCACTTT. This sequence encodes CASSPPPGRSPLHF.

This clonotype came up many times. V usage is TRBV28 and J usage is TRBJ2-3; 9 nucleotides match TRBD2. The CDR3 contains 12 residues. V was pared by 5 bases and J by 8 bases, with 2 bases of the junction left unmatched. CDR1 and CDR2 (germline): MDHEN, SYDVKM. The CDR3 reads CASSRLAVTQYF. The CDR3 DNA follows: TGTGCCAGCAGTCGACTAGCGGTTACGCAGTATTTT.

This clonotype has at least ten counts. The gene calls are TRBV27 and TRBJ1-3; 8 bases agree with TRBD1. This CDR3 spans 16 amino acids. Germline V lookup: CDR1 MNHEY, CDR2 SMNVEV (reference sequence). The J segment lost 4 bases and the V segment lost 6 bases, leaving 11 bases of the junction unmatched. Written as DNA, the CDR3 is TGTGCCAGCAGAACTTTTGGGACAGGCCGCGGAAACACCATATATTTT. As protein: CASRTFGTGRGNTIYF.

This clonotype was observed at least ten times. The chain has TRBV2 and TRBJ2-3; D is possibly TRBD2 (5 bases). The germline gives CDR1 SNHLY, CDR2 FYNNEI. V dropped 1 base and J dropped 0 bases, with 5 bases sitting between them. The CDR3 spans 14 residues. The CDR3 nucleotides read TGTGCCAGCAGTGAAGGGACTAGCACAGATACGCAGTATTTT. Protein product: CASSEGTSTDTQYF.

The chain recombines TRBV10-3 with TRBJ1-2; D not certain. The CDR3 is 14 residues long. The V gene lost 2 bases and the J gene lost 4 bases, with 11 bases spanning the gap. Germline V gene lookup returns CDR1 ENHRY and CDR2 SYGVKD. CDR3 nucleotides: TGTGCCATCAGTGAGGGCGGAGCCCTCTATGGCTACACCTTC. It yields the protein CAISEGGALYGYTF.

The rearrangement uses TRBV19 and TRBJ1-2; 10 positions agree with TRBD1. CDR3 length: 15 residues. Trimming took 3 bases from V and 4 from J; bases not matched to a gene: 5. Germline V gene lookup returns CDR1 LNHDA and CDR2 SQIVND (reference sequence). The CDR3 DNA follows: TGTGCCAGTAGTATGGGGACAGGGGAGGTCTATGGCTACACCTTC. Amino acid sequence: CASSMGTGEVYGYTF. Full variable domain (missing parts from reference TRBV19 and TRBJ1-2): DGGITQSPKYLFRKEGQNVTLSCEQNLNHDAMYWYRQDPGQGLRLIYYSQIVNDFQKGDIAEGYSVSREKKESFPLTVTSAQKNPTAFYLCASSMGTGEVYGYTFGSGTRLTVV.

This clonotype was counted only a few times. CDR3 sequence reads: CASSPTGTVYGYTF. Here the CDR3 DNA reads TGTGCCAGCAGTCCAACGGGCACTGTTTATGGCTACACCTTC. This chain uses TRBV6-6 with TRBJ1-2; D is uncertain. Germline values: CDR1 MNHNY, CDR2 SVGAGI (reference sequence). This CDR3 is 14 amino acids long. V dropped 5 bases and J dropped 5 bases, with 15 bases sitting between them.

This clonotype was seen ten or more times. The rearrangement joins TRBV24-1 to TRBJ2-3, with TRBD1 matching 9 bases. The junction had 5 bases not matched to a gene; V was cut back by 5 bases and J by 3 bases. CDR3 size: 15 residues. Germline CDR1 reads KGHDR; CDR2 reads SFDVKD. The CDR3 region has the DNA TGTGCCACCAGTGTACAGGGGGCGTTGACAGATACGCAGTATTTT. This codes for CATSVQGALTDTQYF.

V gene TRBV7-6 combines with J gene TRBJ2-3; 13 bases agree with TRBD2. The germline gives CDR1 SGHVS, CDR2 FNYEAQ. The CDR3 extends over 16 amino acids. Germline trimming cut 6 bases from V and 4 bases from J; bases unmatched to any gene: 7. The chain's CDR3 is CASRTRTSGSADTQYF. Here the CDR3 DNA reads TGTGCCAGCAGGACCCGGACTAGCGGGAGCGCAGATACGCAGTATTTT.

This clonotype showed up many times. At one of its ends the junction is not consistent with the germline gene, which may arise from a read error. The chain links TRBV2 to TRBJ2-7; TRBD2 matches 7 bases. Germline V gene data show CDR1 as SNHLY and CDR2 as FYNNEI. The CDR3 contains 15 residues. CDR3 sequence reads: CASSKASGMIDEQYF. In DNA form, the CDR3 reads TGTGCCAGCAGTAAAGCGAGCGGGATGATCGACGAGCAGTACTTC.

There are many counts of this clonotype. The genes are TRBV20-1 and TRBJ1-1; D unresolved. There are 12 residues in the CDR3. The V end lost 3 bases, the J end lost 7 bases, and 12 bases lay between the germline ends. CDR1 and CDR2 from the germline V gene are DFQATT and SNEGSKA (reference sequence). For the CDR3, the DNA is TGCAGTGCTAGCCGGGCCTCCGATGAAGCTTTCTTT. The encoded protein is CSASRASDEAFF.

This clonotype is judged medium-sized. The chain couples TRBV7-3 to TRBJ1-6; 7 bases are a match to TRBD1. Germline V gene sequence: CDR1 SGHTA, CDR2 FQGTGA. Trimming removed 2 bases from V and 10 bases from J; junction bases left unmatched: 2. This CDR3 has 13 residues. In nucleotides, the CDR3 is TGTGCCAGCAGCTTAGACAGGGAATCACCCCTCCACTTT. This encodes CASSLDRESPLHF. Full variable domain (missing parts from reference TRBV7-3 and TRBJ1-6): GAGVSQTPSNKVTEKGKYVELRCDPISGHTALYWYRQSLGQGPEFLIYFQGTGAADDSGLPNDRFFAVRPEGSVSTLKIQRTERGDSAVYLCASSLDRESPLHFGNGTRLTVT.

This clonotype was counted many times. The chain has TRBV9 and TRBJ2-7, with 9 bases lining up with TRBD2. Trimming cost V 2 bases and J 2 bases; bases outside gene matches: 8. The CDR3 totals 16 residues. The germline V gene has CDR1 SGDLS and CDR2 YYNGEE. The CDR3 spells CASSVGSGREAYEQYF. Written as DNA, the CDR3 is TGTGCCAGCAGCGTGGGTAGCGGGAGAGAAGCCTACGAGCAGTACTTC.

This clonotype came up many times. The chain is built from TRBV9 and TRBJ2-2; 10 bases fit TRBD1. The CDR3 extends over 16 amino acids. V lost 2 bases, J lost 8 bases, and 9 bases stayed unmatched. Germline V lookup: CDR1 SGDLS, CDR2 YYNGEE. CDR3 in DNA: TGTGCCAGCAGCGTGACAGGGGGCGCATCGTCAGGGGAGCTGTTTTTT. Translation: CASSVTGGASSGELFF.

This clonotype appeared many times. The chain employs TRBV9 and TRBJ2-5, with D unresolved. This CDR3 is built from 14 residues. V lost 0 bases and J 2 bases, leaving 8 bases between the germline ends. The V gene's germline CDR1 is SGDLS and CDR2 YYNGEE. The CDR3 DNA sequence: TGTGCCAGCAGCGTAGGGAACAGTCAAGAGACCCAGTACTTC. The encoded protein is CASSVGNSQETQYF.

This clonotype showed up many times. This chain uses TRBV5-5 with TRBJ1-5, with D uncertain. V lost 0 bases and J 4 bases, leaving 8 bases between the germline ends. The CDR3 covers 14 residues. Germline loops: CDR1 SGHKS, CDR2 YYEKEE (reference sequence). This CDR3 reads CASSLEPENQPQHF. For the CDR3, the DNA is TGTGCCAGCAGCTTGGAACCGGAGAATCAGCCCCAGCATTTT.

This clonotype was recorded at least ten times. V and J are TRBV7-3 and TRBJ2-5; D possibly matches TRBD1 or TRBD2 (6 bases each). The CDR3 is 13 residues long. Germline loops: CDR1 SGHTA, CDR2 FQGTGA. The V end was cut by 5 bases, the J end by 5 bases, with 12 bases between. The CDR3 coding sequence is TGTGCCAGCAGCCCCCAAGGGGGGGAGACCCAGTACTTC. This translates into CASSPQGGETQYF.